This T cell receptor beta chain was identified in a study of CD8+ T cells in alopecia areata. Study-level information: The drug, oral tofacitinib, was given to treated patients at 5 to 10 mg twice daily.

This CDR3 comprises 13 residues. The trim removed 5 bases at V and 5 bases at J, leaving 8 bases unmatched. Germline lookup yields CDR1 SQVTM and CDR2 ANQGSEA. Treatment reported: oral pan-JAK inhibitor, 5-10 mg twice daily. TCR sequencing used cDNA made by reverse transcription of extracted RNA. The table came from immunoSEQ multiplex PCR; TCRdb's copy has only in-frame clones and leaves some out. In the table there are approximately 300,000 clones, about 62% of which are singletons. The sample here was CD4+ T cells sorted from blood, taken at week 24, from a patient treated with tofacitinib. The clonotype was recovered from a human donor with alopecia areata. The chain employs TRBV29-1 and TRBJ2-7, with TRBD2 matching over 8 bases. The CDR3 reads CSVLPGTSNEQYF. The CDR3 bases are TGCAGCGTTCTCCCCGGGACTAGTAACGAGCAGTACTTC.